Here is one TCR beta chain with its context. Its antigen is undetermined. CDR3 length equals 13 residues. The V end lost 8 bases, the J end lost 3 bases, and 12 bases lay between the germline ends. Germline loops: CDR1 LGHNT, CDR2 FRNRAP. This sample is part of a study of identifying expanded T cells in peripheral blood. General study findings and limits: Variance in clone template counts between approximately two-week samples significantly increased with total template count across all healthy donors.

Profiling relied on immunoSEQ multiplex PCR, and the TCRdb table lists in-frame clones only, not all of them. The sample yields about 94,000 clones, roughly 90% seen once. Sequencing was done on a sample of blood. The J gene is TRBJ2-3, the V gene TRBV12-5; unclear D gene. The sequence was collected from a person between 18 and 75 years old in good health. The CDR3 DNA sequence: TGTGCTAGTAGATTGGTGGGGACAGATACGCAGTATTTT. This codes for CASRLVGTDTQYF.